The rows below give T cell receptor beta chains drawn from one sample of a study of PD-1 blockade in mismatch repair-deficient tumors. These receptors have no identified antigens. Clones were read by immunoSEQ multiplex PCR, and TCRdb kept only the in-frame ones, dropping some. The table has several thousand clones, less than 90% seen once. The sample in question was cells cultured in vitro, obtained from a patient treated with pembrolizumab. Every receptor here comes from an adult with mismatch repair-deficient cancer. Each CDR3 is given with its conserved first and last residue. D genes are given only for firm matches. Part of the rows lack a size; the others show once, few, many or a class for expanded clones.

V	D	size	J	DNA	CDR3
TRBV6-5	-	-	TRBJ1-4	TGTGCCAGCAGTTACTCGAATCCAGGGATTAATGAAAAACTGTTTTTT	CASSYSNPGINEKLFF
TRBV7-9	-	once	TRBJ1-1	TGTGCCAGCAGCCCCGGGAGGGCTTTCTTT	CASSPGRAFF
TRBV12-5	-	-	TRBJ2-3	TGTGCTAGTGGTTCCACCCTCTTCGCAGATACGCAGTATTTT	CASGSTLFADTQYF
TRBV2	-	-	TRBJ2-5	TGTGCCAGCAGTGAAGAGAGGACAGCCCAAGAGACCCAGTACTTC	CASSEERTAQETQYF
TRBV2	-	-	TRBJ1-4	TGTGCCAGCCGACAGAATGAAAAACTGTTTTTT	CASRQNEKLFF
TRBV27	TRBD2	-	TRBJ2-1	TGTGCCAGCAGTTTAGGACTAGGCAATGAGCAGTTCTTC	CASSLGLGNEQFF
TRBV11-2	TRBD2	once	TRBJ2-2	TGTGCCAGCAGCTCTGGACTAGCGGGAGGGACCGGGGAGCTGTTTTTT	CASSSGLAGGTGELFF
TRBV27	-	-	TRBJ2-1	TGTGCCAGCAGTTTTAATCCCAGTGGTTCTACATACAATGAGCAGTTCTTC	CASSFNPSGSTYNEQFF
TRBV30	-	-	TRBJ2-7	TGTGCCTGGAGTGTAGAAATCCCTTACGAGCAGTACTTC	CAWSVEIPYEQYF
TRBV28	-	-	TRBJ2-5	TGTGCCAGCAGCACTCAAGGCGCCCCTAGGTCGGAGACCCAGTACTTC	CASSTQGAPRSETQYF
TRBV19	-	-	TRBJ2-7	TGTGCCAGTAGTATAGCTCCTGGAAGAGAGCAGTACTTC	CASSIAPGREQYF
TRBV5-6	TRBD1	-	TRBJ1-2	TGTGCCAGCAGCCTCCGGACAGGCTCCTATGGCTACACCTTC	CASSLRTGSYGYTF
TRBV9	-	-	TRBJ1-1	TGTGCCAGCAGCATTACGACAGAGATGAACACTGAAGCTTTCTTT	CASSITTEMNTEAFF
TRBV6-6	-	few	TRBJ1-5	TGTGCCAGCAGCACCCCGGGAAATAATCAGCCCCAGCATTTT	CASSTPGNNQPQHF
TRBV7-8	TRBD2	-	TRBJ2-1	TGTGCCAGCAGCTTAGGAGCGGGAGAGTACAATGAGCAGTTCTTC	CASSLGAGEYNEQFF
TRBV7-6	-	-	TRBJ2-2	TGTGCCAGCAGCTTAGCTACCCGGACCGGGAGCACCGGGGAGCTGTTTTTT	CASSLATRTGSTGELFF
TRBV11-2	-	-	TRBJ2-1	TGTGCCAGCAGCTTTATGGGGGGCTATGAGCAGTTCTTC	CASSFMGGYEQFF
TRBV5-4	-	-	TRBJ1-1	TGTGCCAGCAGCTCGGACTTTCTGAACACTGAAGCTTTCTTT	CASSSDFLNTEAFF
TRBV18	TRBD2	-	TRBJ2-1	TGTGCCAGCTCACTACTCGGGACTAGCGGGGTCACAATGATGCAGTTCTTC	CASSLLGTSGVTMMQFF
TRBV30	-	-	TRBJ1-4	TGTGCCTGGACCCGGGCAACTAATGAAAAACTGTTTTTT	CAWTRATNEKLFF
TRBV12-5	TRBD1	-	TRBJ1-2	TGTGCTAGTGGTTTGGTACCAGGGGGCGGTTATGGCTACACCTTC	CASGLVPGGGYGYTF
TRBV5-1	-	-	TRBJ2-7	TGCGCCAGCAGCTTGGCAGGGAGGAGCGAGCAGTACTTC	CASSLAGRSEQYF
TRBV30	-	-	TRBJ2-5	TGTGCCTGGAGTGTAGGGAGGCGAGACCAAGAGACCCAGTACTTC	CAWSVGRRDQETQYF
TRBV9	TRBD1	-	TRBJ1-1	TGTGCCAGCGGGGACAGGGGAGACACTGAAGCTTTCTTT	CASGDRGDTEAFF
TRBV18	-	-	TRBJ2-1	TGTGCCAGTTGCTACTACGAAAAAAATGAGCAGTTCTTC	CASCYYEKNEQFF
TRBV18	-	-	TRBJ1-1	TGTGCCAGCTCACCACGTCAAGGAGGGAACACTGAAGCTTTCTTT	CASSPRQGGNTEAFF
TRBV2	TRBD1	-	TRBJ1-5	TGTGCCAGCAGTCCCGACAGGGCGGTAGGGCCCCAGCATTTT	CASSPDRAVGPQHF
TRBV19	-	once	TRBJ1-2	TGTGCCAGTACCGCCCCTGTGGGCTGGAACTATGGCTACACCTTC	CASTAPVGWNYGYTF
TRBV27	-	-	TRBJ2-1	TGTGCCAGCAGTTTGTTTGGCCACAATGAGCAGTTCTTC	CASSLFGHNEQFF
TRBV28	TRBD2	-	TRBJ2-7	TGTGCCAGCACCGACGGCACTAGCGCCCACTACGAGCAGTACTTC	CASTDGTSAHYEQYF
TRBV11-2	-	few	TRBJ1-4	TGTGCCAGCAGCTCCCCCAGCAGGTCTTGGGAAAAACTGTTTTTT	CASSSPSRSWEKLFF
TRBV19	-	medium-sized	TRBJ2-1	TGTGCCAGTAGTATATGGGCTAGCCATGAGCAGTTCTTC	CASSIWASHEQFF
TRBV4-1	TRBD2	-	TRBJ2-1	TGCGCCAGCAGCCAAGAAGTGCTAGCGGGCATGAGCTCCTACAATGAGCAGTTCTTC	CASSQEVLAGMSSYNEQFF